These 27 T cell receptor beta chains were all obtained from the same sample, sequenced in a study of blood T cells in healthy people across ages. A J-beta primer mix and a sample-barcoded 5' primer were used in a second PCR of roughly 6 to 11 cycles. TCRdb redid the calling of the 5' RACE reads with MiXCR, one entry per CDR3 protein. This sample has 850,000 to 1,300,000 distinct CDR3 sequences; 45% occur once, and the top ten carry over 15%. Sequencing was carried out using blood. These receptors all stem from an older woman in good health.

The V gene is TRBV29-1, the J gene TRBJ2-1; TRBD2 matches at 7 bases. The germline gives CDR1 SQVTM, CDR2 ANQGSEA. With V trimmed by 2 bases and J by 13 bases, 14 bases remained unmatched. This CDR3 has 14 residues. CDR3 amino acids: CSVEIGQGGETQFF. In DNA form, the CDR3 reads TGCAGCGTTGAAATAGGGCAGGGAGGGGAGACCCAGTTCTTC.

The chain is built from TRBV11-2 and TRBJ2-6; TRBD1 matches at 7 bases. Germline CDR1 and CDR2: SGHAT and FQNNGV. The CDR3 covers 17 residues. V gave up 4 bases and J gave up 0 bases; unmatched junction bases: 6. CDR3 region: CASSSWTGFSGANVLTF. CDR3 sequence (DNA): TGTGCCAGCAGCTCATGGACAGGTTTCTCTGGGGCCAACGTCCTGACTTTC. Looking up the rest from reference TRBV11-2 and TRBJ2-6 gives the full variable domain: EAGVAQSPRYKIIEKRQSVAFWCNPISGHATLYWYQQILGQGPKLLIQFQNNGVVDDSQLPKDRFSAERLKGVDSTLKIQPAKLEDSAVYLCASSSWTGFSGANVLTFGAGSRLTVL.

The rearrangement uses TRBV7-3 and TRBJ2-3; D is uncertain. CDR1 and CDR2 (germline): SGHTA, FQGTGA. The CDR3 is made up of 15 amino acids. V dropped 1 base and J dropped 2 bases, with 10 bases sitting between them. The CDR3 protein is CASSLSGWDTDTQYF. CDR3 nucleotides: TGTGCCAGCAGCTTAAGTGGGTGGGACACAGATACGCAGTATTTT.

In DNA, the CDR3 is TGTGCCAGCAGCCTTAACGACAGGGGCCAGCCCCAGCATTTT. Protein sequence: CASSLNDRGQPQHF. The chain links TRBV7-2 to TRBJ1-5; 8 bases are shared with TRBD1. Trimming cost V 5 bases and J 7 bases; bases outside gene matches: 7. Looked up from germline, CDR1 is SGHTA and CDR2 is FQGNSA. The CDR3 totals 14 residues.

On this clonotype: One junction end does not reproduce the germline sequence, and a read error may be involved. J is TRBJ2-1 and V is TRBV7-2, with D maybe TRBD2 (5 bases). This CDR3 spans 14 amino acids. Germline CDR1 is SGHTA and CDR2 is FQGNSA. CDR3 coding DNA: TGTGCCGGCAGCTTAGCCCTAGCCTCTTCCGAGCAGTTCTTC. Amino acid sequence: CAGSLALASSEQFF.

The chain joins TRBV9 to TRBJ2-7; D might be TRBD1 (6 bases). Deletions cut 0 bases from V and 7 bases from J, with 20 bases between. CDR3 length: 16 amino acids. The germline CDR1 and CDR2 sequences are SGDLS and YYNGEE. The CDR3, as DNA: TGTGCCAGCAGCGTAGGTAGCAGGGGAGACCACAATGAGCAGTACTTC. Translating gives CASSVGSRGDHNEQYF.

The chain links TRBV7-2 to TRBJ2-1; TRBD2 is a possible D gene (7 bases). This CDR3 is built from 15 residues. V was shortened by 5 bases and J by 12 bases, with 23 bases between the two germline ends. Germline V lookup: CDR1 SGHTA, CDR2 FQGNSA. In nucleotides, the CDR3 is TGTGCCAGCAGCGCCGGACTAGTAGGGGGTCATGGGCAGTTCTTC. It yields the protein CASSAGLVGGHGQFF.

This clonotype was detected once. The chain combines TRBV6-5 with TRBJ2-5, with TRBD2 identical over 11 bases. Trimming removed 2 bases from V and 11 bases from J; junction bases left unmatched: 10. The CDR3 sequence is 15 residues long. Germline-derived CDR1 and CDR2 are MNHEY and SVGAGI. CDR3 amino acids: CASSYVLAGDNEQYF. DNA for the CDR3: TGTGCCAGCAGTTACGTACTAGCGGGAGACAATGAGCAGTACTTC.

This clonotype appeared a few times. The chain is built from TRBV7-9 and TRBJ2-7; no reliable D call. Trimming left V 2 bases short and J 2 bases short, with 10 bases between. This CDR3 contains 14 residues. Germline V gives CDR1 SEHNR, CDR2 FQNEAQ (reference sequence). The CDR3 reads CASSLRRLPYEQYF. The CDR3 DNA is TGTGCCAGCAGCTTACGACGGTTACCCTACGAGCAGTACTTC.

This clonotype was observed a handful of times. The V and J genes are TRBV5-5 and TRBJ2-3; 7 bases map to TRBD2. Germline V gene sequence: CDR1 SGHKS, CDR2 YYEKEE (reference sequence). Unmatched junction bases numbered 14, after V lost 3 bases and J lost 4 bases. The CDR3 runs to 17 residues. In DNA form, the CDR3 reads TGTGCCAGCAGCTCCACCGCTCTTGCGGGAGCGCCAGATACGCAGTATTTT. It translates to CASSSTALAGAPDTQYF.

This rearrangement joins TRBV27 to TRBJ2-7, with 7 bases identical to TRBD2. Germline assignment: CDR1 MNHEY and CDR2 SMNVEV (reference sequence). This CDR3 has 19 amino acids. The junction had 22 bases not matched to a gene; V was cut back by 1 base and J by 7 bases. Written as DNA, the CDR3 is TGTGCCAGCAGTTTATTCCTGTCTTCAAGCGGGACCTCCTACAATGAGCAGTACTTC. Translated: CASSLFLSSSGTSYNEQYF.

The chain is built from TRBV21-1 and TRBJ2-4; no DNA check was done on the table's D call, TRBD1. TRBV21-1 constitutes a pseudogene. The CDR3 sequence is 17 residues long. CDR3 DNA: TGTGCCAGCCCTGGGGCAGTTAGCGTGCGTCCCAAAAACATTCAGTACTTC. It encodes CASPGAVSVRPKNIQYF.

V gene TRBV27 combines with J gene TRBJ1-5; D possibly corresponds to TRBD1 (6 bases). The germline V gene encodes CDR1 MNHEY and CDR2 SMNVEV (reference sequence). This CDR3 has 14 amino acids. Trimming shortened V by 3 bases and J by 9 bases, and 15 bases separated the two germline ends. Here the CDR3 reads CASSFGGGVGPQHF. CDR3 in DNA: TGTGCCAGCAGTTTTGGGGGGGGCGTGGGGCCCCAGCATTTT.

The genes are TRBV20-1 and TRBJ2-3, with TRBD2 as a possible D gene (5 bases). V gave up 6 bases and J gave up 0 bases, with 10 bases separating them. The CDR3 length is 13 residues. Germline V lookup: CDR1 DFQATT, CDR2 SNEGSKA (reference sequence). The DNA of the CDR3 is TGCAGTGCCATTAGGGAGAGCACAGATACGCAGTATTTT. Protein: CSAIRESTDTQYF.

CDR3 in amino acids: CSASTRETSTDTQYF. CDR3 DNA: TGCAGTGCTAGTACGCGGGAAACTAGCACAGATACGCAGTATTTT. The chain recombines TRBV20-1 with TRBJ2-3; a possible D gene is TRBD2 (6 bases). Germline assignment: CDR1 DFQATT and CDR2 SNEGSKA (reference sequence). V shed 3 bases and J shed 0 bases, with 13 bases lying between them. The CDR3 extends over 15 amino acids.

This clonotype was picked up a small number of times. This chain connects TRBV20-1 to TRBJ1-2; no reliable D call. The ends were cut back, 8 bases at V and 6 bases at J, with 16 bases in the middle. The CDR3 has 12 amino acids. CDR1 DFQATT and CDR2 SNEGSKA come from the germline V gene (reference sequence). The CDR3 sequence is CSSSFGFDGYTF. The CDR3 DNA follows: TGCAGTTCGTCATTCGGCTTTGATGGCTACACCTTC.

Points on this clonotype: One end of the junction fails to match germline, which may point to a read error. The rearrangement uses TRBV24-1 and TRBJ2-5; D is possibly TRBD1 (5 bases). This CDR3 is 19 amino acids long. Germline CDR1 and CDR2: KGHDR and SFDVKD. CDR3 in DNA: TGTGCCACCAGTGATTTCGGCCCCAGAGCAGACAGACACCAAGGGACCCAGTACTTC. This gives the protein CATSDFGPRADRHQGTQYF.

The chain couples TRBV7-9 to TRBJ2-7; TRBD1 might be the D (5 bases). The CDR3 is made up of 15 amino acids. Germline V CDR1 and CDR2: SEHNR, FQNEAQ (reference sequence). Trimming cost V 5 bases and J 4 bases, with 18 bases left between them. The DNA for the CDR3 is TGTGCCAGCAGCACCTCCAGGGTCGTGGGGTACGAGCAGTACTTC. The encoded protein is CASSTSRVVGYEQYF.

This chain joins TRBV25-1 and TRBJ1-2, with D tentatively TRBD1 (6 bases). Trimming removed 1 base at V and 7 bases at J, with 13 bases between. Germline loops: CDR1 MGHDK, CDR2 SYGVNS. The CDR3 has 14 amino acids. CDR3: CASSESGALGGYTF. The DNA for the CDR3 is TGTGCCAGCAGTGAATCGGGGGCCTTGGGTGGCTACACCTTC.

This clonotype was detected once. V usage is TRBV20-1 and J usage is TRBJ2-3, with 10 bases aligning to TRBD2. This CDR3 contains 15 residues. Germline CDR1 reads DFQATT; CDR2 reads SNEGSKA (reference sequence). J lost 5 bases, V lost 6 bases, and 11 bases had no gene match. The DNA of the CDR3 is TGCAGTGCGGGCCCGACTAGCGGGCTCATAGATACGCAGTATTTT. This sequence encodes CSAGPTSGLIDTQYF.

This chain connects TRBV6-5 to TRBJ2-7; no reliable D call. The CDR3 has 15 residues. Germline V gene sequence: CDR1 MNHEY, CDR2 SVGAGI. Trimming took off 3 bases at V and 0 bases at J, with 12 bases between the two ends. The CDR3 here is CASSYLPFLSYEQYF. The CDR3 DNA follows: TGTGCCAGCAGTTATTTACCTTTTCTCTCCTACGAGCAGTACTTC.

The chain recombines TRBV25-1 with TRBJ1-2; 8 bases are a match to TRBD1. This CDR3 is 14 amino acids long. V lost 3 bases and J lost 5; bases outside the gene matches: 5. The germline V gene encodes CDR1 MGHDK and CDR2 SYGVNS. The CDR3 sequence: CASSDTGGGYGYTF. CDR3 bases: TGTGCCAGCAGTGACACAGGGGGGGGATATGGCTACACCTTC.

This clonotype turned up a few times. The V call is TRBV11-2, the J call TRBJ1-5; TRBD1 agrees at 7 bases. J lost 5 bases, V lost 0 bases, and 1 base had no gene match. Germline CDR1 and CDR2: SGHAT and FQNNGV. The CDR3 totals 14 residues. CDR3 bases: TGTGCCAGCAGCTTAGACAGGGGGTATCAGCCCCAGCATTTT. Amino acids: CASSLDRGYQPQHF.

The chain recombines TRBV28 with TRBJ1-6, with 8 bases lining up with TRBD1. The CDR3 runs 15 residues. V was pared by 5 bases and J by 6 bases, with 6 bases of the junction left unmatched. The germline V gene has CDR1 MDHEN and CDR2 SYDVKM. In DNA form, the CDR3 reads TGTGCCAGCAGTGATACAGGGGGTGGTAATTCACCCCTCCACTTT. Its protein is CASSDTGGGNSPLHF.

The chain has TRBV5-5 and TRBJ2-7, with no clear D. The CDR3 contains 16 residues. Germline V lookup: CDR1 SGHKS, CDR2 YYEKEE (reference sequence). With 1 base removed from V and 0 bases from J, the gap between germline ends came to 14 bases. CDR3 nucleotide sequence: TGTGCCAGCAGCTTGAGGTTAGATCGGGCCTCCTACGAGCAGTACTTC. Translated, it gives CASSLRLDRASYEQYF.

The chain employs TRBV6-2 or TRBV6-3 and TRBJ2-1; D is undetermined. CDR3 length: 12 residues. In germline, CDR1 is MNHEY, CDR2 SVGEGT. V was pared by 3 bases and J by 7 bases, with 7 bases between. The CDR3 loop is CASSYVRNEQFF. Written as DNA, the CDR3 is TGTGCCAGCAGTTATGTACGGAATGAGCAGTTCTTC.

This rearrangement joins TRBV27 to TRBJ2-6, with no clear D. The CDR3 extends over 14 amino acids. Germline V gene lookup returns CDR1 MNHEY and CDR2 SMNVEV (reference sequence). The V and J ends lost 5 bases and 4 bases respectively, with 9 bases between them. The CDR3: CASSPPTGANVLTF. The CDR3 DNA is TGTGCCAGCAGTCCGCCCACGGGGGCCAACGTCCTGACTTTC.